This T cell receptor beta chain derives from a study of T-cell reconstitution after alpha-beta-depleted transplantation in children. This clonotype was counted only a few times. This CDR3 is 17 amino acids long. Per the germline V gene, CDR1 is MNHEY and CDR2 is SMNVEV (reference sequence). V was clipped by 6 bases and J by 3 bases; unmatched bases: 10. A library of TCRbeta sequences, prepared with unique molecular identifiers, was generated. TCRdb recomputed calls from the PCR reads with MiXCR, one row per CDR3 protein. The sample shows nearly 400,000 distinct CDR3 sequences, roughly 21% of them seen only once.

The origin of this receptor is a human donor who donated a stem cell graft to a child with acute myeloid leukemia. The source was PBMCs from the stem cell graft donor, collected from the stem cell graft. V is TRBV27 and J is TRBJ1-5, with TRBD1 matching over 11 bases. CDR3 in amino acids: CASSQIGTGGDNQPQHF. In nucleotides, the CDR3 is TGTGCCAGCAGCCAAATTGGGACAGGGGGAGACAATCAGCCCCAGCATTTT.